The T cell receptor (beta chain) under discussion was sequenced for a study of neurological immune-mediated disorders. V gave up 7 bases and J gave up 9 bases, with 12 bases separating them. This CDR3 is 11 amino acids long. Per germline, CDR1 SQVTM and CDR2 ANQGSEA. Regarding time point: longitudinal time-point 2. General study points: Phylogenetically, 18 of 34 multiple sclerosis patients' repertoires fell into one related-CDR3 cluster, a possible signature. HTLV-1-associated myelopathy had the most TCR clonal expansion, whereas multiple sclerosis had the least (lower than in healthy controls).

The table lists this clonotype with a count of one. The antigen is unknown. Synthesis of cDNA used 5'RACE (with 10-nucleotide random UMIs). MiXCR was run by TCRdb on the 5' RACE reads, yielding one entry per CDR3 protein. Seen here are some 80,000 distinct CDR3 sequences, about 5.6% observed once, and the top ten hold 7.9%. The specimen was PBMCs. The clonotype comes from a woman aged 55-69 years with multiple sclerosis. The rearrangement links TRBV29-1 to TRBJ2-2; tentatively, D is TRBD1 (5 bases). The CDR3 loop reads CSGNRGRELFF. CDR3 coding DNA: TGCAGCGGAAATAGGGGAAGGGAGCTGTTTTTT.